This TCR beta chain appears in the sequencing data of a study of CD8 T cells in Susac syndrome. Trimming took 3 bases from V and 12 from J; bases not matched to a gene: 1. This CDR3 contains 13 residues. Germline values: CDR1 SGHNT, CDR2 YYREEE (reference sequence). RNA totalling about 0.5 to 1 ug underwent reverse transcription with random hexamers. MiXCR, applied by TCRdb to the immunoSEQ multiplex PCR reads, yields one record per CDR3 protein. The sample includes about 130,000 distinct CDR3 sequences, under 95% of them seen just once. V gene TRBV5-4 combines with J gene TRBJ2-1, with 15 bases aligning to TRBD2. Sequences were obtained from CD8+ T cells from PBMCs. The source of this sequence is a human donor with multiple sclerosis. CDR3 amino acids: CASSWGLAGGQFF. CDR3 bases: TGTGCCAGCAGCTGGGGACTAGCGGGAGGGCAGTTCTTC.